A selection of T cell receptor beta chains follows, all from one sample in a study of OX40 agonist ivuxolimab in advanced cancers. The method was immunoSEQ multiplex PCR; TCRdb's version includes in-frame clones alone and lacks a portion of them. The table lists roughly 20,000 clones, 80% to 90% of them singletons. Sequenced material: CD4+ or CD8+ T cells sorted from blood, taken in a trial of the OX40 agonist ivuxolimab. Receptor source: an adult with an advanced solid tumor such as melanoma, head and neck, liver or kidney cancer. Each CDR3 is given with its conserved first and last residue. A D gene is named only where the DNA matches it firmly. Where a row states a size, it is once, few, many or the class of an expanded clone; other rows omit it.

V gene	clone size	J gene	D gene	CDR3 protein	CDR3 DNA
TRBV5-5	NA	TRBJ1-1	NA	CASSFDPASEAFF	TGTGCCAGCAGCTTCGACCCCGCGAGTGAAGCTTTCTTT
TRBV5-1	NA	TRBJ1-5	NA	CASSHEGGNQPQHF	TGCGCCAGCAGCCATGAGGGTGGCAATCAGCCCCAGCATTTT
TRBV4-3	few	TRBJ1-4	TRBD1	CASSQERRAWDRGRANEKLFF	TGCGCCAGCAGCCAAGAACGCCGAGCCTGGGACAGGGGGCGGGCTAATGAAAAACTGTTTTTT
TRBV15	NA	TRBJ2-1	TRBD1	CATRGTGGRNEQFF	TGTGCCACCCGAGGGACAGGGGGCAGGAATGAGCAGTTCTTC
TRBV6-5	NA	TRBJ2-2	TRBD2	CASSYKGLDSSGELFF	TGTGCCAGCAGTTACAAGGGACTAGACTCCTCCGGGGAGCTGTTTTTT
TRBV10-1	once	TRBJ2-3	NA	CASRDVGDTQYF	TGCGCCAGCAGAGACGTAGGTGATACGCAGTATTTT
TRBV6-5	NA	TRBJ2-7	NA	CASSYSKGYEQYF	TGTGCCAGCAGTTACTCGAAAGGATACGAGCAGTACTTC
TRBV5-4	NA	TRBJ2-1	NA	CASSLARLEAIYNEQFF	TGTGCCAGCAGCTTGGCCCGTTTGGAGGCCATTTACAATGAGCAGTTCTTC
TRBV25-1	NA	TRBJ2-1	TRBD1	CASSRDRYNEQFF	TGTGCCAGCAGCCGGGACAGATACAATGAGCAGTTCTTC
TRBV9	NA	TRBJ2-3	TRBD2	CASSVVASGIRTDTQYF	TGTGCCAGCAGCGTAGTAGCTAGCGGGATACGCACAGATACGCAGTATTTT
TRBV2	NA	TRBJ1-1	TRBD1	CASRGERDRGTEAFF	TGTGCCAGCAGGGGGGAGCGAGACAGGGGCACTGAAGCTTTCTTT
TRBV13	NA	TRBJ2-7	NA	CASSSGHSSYEQYF	TGTGCCAGCAGCTCAGGCCACAGCTCCTACGAGCAGTACTTC
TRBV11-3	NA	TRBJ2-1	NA	CASSSSTARNEQFF	TGTGCCAGCAGCTCCTCTACCGCTAGGAATGAGCAGTTCTTC
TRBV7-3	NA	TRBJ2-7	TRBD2	CASSPTGAGVDYEQYF	TGTGCCAGCAGCCCTACCGGGGCGGGGGTGGACTACGAGCAGTACTTC
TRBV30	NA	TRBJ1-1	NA	CAWSAGKNTEAFF	TGTGCCTGGAGTGCCGGGAAAAACACTGAAGCTTTCTTT
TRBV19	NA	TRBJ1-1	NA	CASSPNIDWGTEAFF	TGTGCCAGTAGTCCCAACATCGATTGGGGCACTGAAGCTTTCTTT
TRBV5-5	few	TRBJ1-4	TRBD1	CASSSGQGDEKLFF	TGTGCCAGCAGCTCTGGACAGGGAGACGAAAAACTGTTTTTT